A single T cell receptor beta chain is shown here with its context. This sample is part of a study of blood T cell repertoires in COVID-19. As for the study in general: The study drew acute and convalescent COVID-19 samples from the United States, Italy and Spain. PBMCs, B-cell-depleted T cells, or T cells provided the cDNA or gDNA that made up the material.

Germline lookup yields CDR1 LGHDT and CDR2 YNNKEL (reference sequence). V lost 3 bases to trimming and J lost 4 bases; unmatched junction nucleotides: 7. This CDR3 has 16 residues. Sequencing used immunoSEQ multiplex PCR; TCRdb keeps in-frame clones, though not all of them. The repertoire has 240,000 or so clones, 82% of them found once; the top ten carry 9.5% to 15%. This clonotype was obtained from an older woman with active or convalescent COVID-19. The rearrangement joins TRBV3-1 (or the pseudogene TRBV3-2) to TRBJ2-2; 8 bases line up with TRBD2. Material for sequencing was peripheral blood. CDR3 sequence reads: CASSHFSGGLTGELFF. In DNA, the CDR3 is TGTGCCAGCAGCCACTTCAGCGGGGGCCTCACCGGGGAGCTGTTTTTT.